A selection of T cell receptor beta chains follows, all from one sample in a study of a mutant IDH1 vaccine in newly diagnosed glioma. This table comes from immunoSEQ multiplex PCR, and its TCRdb copy is limited to in-frame clones, with some not included. The repertoire holds about 32,000 clones, with approximately 79% as singletons. Their recognized antigens are unknown. Sample: PBMCs, taken from a glioma patient whose treatment included an IDH1 peptide vaccine. These receptor sequences come from a woman aged 30 to 39 with glioma. Some clones in this sample may be carry-over from other donors' samples. Both conserved end residues are part of each CDR3. The order of the fields is V gene, J gene, CDR3 protein.

V gene: TRBV6-5; J gene: TRBJ1-1; CDR3 protein: CASSLMGEAFF
V gene: TRBV7-6; J gene: TRBJ2-1; CDR3 protein: CASSRPGDEQFF
V gene: TRBV30; J gene: TRBJ2-1; CDR3 protein: CAWSVGLDGVNEQFF
V gene: TRBV30; J gene: TRBJ2-5; CDR3 protein: CAWRPPSWDRGETQYF
V gene: TRBV11-2; J gene: TRBJ1-1; CDR3 protein: CASSLEGTGNTEAFF
V gene: TRBV4-1; J gene: TRBJ2-7; CDR3 protein: CASSQVGTVYEQYF
V gene: TRBV11-2; J gene: TRBJ2-5; CDR3 protein: CASSSWWDSRDQETQYF
V gene: TRBV5-1; J gene: TRBJ2-7; CDR3 protein: CASSFAGSGYEQYF
V gene: TRBV27; J gene: TRBJ2-5; CDR3 protein: CASSLGTQETQYF
V gene: TRBV6-1; J gene: TRBJ1-2; CDR3 protein: CASSVHRNANYGYTF
V gene: TRBV9; J gene: TRBJ2-4; CDR3 protein: CASSVGMAKNIQYF